These 13 T cell receptor beta chains came from one sample sequenced in a study of shared clonotypes between healthy human individuals. The assay was immunoSEQ multiplex PCR, and TCRdb's table has in-frame clones only and misses some. The table records approximately 2.5 million clones, just over 90% of them present only once. The sample was naive CD4+ T cells sorted from blood. As for subset: CD45RA+ positively selected. The receptors originated from a man younger than 30 in good health.

The chain carries TRBV19 and TRBJ1-5; TRBD1 aligns across 8 bases. J gave up 2 bases and V 5 bases, and 8 bases lay outside the gene matches. This CDR3 spans 16 amino acids. Germline CDR1 reads LNHDA; CDR2 reads SQIVND (reference sequence). In DNA form, the CDR3 reads TGTGCCAGTAGTGTCGACAGGGGTGTTGGCAATCAGCCCCAGCATTTT. Amino acid sequence: CASSVDRGVGNQPQHF.

This chain connects TRBV7-2 to TRBJ2-5, with D perhaps being TRBD1 or TRBD2 (5 bases each). Germline V CDR1 and CDR2: SGHTA, FQGNSA. The CDR3 is 15 residues long. V was pared by 2 bases and J by 6 bases, with 16 bases between. This CDR3 reads CASSLRSGVGQTQYF. The CDR3 region has the DNA TGTGCCAGCAGCTTAAGGTCCGGTGTGGGACAGACCCAGTACTTC.

CDR3 sequence reads: CAISGFQQGIQETQYF. DNA of the CDR3: TGTGCCATCAGTGGATTTCAACAGGGGATCCAAGAGACCCAGTACTTC. V is TRBV10-3 and J is TRBJ2-5; 7 positions agree with TRBD1. The V segment lost 4 bases and the J segment 1 base; nucleotides outside the gene matches: 9. Germline V gives CDR1 ENHRY, CDR2 SYGVKD. CDR3 size: 16 residues.

J is TRBJ2-3 and V is TRBV7-5; no DNA check was done on the table's D call, TRBD2. TRBV7-5 is tagged as a pseudogene. The CDR3 is 18 residues long. The CDR3 DNA reads TGTGCCAGAAGCTCCACCGCCCCCAGCGGGAGGGGAACAGATACGCAGTATTTT. Protein: CARSSTAPSGRGTDTQYF.

This clone was detected only a few times. Within the sample, other DNA sequences also encode this same CDR3. J is TRBJ2-1 and V is TRBV18; 11 bases fit TRBD2. The ends lost 1 base at V and 5 bases at J; junction bases unmatched: 1. CDR3 length: 15 amino acids. In germline, CDR1 is KGHSH, CDR2 LQKENI. CDR3 loop: CASSPLAGGNNEQFF. DNA for the CDR3: TGTGCCAGCTCACCACTAGCGGGGGGGAACAATGAGCAGTTCTTC.

CDR3 sequence reads: CASGLAGTYEQYF. The CDR3 DNA reads TGTGCCAGCGGACTAGCGGGGACCTACGAGCAGTACTTC. The J gene is TRBJ2-7, the V gene TRBV2, with 12 bases lining up with TRBD2. V shed 8 bases, J shed 2 bases, and the junction held 1 base outside the gene matches. The CDR3 runs to 13 residues. The germline gives CDR1 SNHLY, CDR2 FYNNEI.

The J gene is TRBJ1-2, the V gene TRBV6-5, with 7 bases that match TRBD1. V was clipped by 7 bases and J by 8 bases; unmatched bases: 10. Germline V gene data show CDR1 as MNHEY and CDR2 as SVGAGI. This CDR3 comprises 13 residues. CDR3 coding DNA: TGTGCCAGCACCCCTGGACAGGCGCGAGGCTACACCTTC. Its protein is CASTPGQARGYTF.

This clone was detected only once. The gene calls are TRBV5-4 and TRBJ1-4; D not certain. The CDR3 totals 13 residues. Germline CDR1 reads SGHNT; CDR2 reads YYREEE (reference sequence). Trimming took 3 bases from V and 7 from J, leaving 10 bases between them. The CDR3 loop reads CASSWTGGEKLFF. The CDR3 nucleotides are TGTGCCAGCAGCTGGACCGGTGGTGAAAAACTGTTTTTT.

On this clone: The same CDR3 is also encoded by other DNA sequences in this sample. The chain has TRBV5-1 and TRBJ2-3; D not resolved. CDR1 SGHRS and CDR2 YFSETQ come from the germline V gene. This CDR3 has 13 residues. Trimming took off 0 bases at V and 2 bases at J, with 4 bases between the two ends. The CDR3 DNA reads as TGCGCCAGCAGCTTGGGATACACAGATACGCAGTATTTT. As protein: CASSLGYTDTQYF. The variable domain in full, with the rest retrieved from reference TRBV5-1 and TRBJ2-3, is KAGVTQTPRYLIKTRGQQVTLSCSPISGHRSVSWYQQTPGQGLQFLFEYFSETQRNKGNFPGRFSGRQFSNSRSEMNVSTLELGDSALYLCASSLGYTDTQYFGPGTRLTVL.

This sequence joins TRBV29-1 and TRBJ2-1, with 14 bases fitting TRBD2. This CDR3 is 13 amino acids long. Germline loops: CDR1 SQVTM, CDR2 ANQGSEA. The V and J ends lost 7 bases and 7 bases, in that order; junction bases with no gene match: 3. CDR3 bases: TGCAGCGATCGACTAGCGGGAGGGAATGAGCAGTTCTTC. This codes for CSDRLAGGNEQFF.

The chain uses TRBV5-6 and TRBJ1-4; 11 bases line up with TRBD1. V gave up 5 bases and J gave up 6 bases; unmatched junction bases: 12. Per the germline V gene, CDR1 is SGHDT and CDR2 is YYEEEE. This CDR3 has 17 amino acids. CDR3 sequence (DNA): TGTGCCAGCAGAGCCGGGACAGGGGGTTCGTTCGATGAAAAACTGTTTTTT. Amino acids: CASRAGTGGSFDEKLFF. Combining the CDR3 with reference TRBV5-6 and TRBJ1-4 gives the whole variable domain DAGVTQSPTHLIKTRGQQVTLRCSPKSGHDTVSWYQQALGQGPQFIFQYYEEEERQRGNFPDRFSGHQFPNYSSELNVNALLLGDSALYLCASRAGTGGSFDEKLFFGSGTQLSVL.

The rearrangement links TRBV19 to TRBJ2-2; weak D call: TRBD1 (6 bases). The CDR3 length is 15 residues. Germline CDR1 and CDR2: LNHDA and SQIVND (reference sequence). V gave up 8 bases and J gave up 7 bases, with 20 bases separating them. The CDR3 protein is CASLNRAPGLGELFF. In DNA form, the CDR3 reads TGTGCCAGTCTCAACAGGGCCCCAGGGCTCGGGGAGCTGTTTTTT.

This chain connects TRBV7-9 to TRBJ2-3; D is perhaps TRBD2 (5 bases). V was clipped by 1 base and J by 6 bases, with 8 bases between them. Germline assignment: CDR1 SEHNR and CDR2 FQNEAQ (reference sequence). The CDR3 extends over 13 amino acids. The DNA for the CDR3 is TGTGCCAGCAGCTTAGGAGACTACGATACGCAGTATTTT. Translating it yields CASSLGDYDTQYF.